Listed below are T cell receptor beta chains from one sample, sequenced in a study of control samples from healthy donors and cancer patients. Data came from immunoSEQ multiplex PCR; TCRdb stores just in-frame clones and leaves some out. The profile shows some 190,000 clones, about 89% of them singletons. Specimen: blood. All receptors derive from a man aged 30 to 45 in good health. Each CDR3 is given with its conserved first and last residue. Each record gives: D gene, V gene, J gene, clone size, CDR3 protein, CDR3 DNA. D genes are given only for firm matches. Clone size is given for some rows only: seen once, a few or many times, or a class if the clone is expanded.

D gene: NA; V gene: TRBV6-2/TRBV6-3; J gene: TRBJ1-1; clone size: NA; CDR3 protein: CASSQDRSWRDEAFF; CDR3 DNA: TGTGCCAGCAGTCAAGACAGGTCATGGAGGGATGAAGCTTTCTTT
D gene: NA; V gene: TRBV6-6; J gene: TRBJ2-7; clone size: few; CDR3 protein: CASSLPGYEQYF; CDR3 DNA: TGTGCCAGCAGTCTCCCAGGGTACGAGCAGTACTTC
D gene: NA; V gene: TRBV5-1; J gene: TRBJ2-1; clone size: NA; CDR3 protein: CASSLAPTGVGDNEQFF; CDR3 DNA: TGCGCCAGCAGCTTGGCTCCTACCGGGGTAGGGGACAATGAGCAGTTCTTC
D gene: TRBD1; V gene: TRBV7-8; J gene: TRBJ2-1; clone size: once; CDR3 protein: CASSKQGASYNEQFF; CDR3 DNA: TGTGCCAGCAGCAAACAGGGGGCCTCCTACAATGAGCAGTTCTTC
D gene: NA; V gene: TRBV5-1; J gene: TRBJ1-5; clone size: NA; CDR3 protein: CASSLGGTDNQPQHF; CDR3 DNA: TGCGCCAGCAGCTTGGGGGGGACCGACAATCAGCCCCAGCATTTT
D gene: NA; V gene: TRBV7-2; J gene: TRBJ1-2; clone size: NA; CDR3 protein: CASSLGTGNYGYTF; CDR3 DNA: TGTGCCAGCAGCTTAGGTACAGGGAACTATGGCTACACCTTC
D gene: NA; V gene: TRBV6-2/TRBV6-3; J gene: TRBJ1-5; clone size: NA; CDR3 protein: CASSSILNQPQHF; CDR3 DNA: TGTGCCAGCAGTTCGATCCTGAATCAGCCCCAGCATTTT
D gene: NA; V gene: TRBV7-9; J gene: TRBJ1-2; clone size: NA; CDR3 protein: CASSLDVETNYGYTF; CDR3 DNA: TGTGCCAGCAGCTTAGATGTGGAGACGAACTATGGCTACACCTTC
D gene: TRBD1; V gene: TRBV19; J gene: TRBJ1-5; clone size: NA; CDR3 protein: CASSIDTGAASDNQPQHF; CDR3 DNA: TGTGCCAGTAGTATCGATACAGGGGCGGCTTCTGACAATCAGCCCCAGCATTTT
D gene: NA; V gene: TRBV27; J gene: TRBJ1-2; clone size: NA; CDR3 protein: CASSPSAGYGYTF; CDR3 DNA: TGTGCCAGCAGCCCCTCCGCCGGGTATGGCTACACCTTC
D gene: NA; V gene: TRBV2; J gene: TRBJ1-2; clone size: NA; CDR3 protein: CASRGDYGYTF; CDR3 DNA: TGTGCCAGCAGGGGGGACTATGGCTACACCTTC
D gene: NA; V gene: TRBV15; J gene: TRBJ2-1; clone size: NA; CDR3 protein: CATSRGTGRSSYNEQFF; CDR3 DNA: TGTGCCACCAGCAGGGGTACAGGGAGGAGCTCCTACAATGAGCAGTTCTTC
D gene: TRBD1; V gene: TRBV9; J gene: TRBJ1-1; clone size: NA; CDR3 protein: CASSVRDRNTEAFF; CDR3 DNA: TGTGCCAGCAGCGTCCGGGACAGGAACACTGAAGCTTTCTTT
D gene: NA; V gene: TRBV7-8; J gene: TRBJ1-1; clone size: NA; CDR3 protein: CASSPQVVGPLEAFF; CDR3 DNA: TGTGCCAGCAGCCCTCAAGTGGTAGGCCCCTTGGAAGCTTTCTTT
D gene: TRBD1; V gene: TRBV4-1; J gene: TRBJ1-4; clone size: NA; CDR3 protein: CASSQGPGQTSGKLFF; CDR3 DNA: TGCGCCAGCAGCCAAGGACCGGGACAGACATCAGGAAAACTGTTTTTT
D gene: NA; V gene: TRBV28; J gene: TRBJ1-5; clone size: NA; CDR3 protein: CASSLTGPLRPQHF; CDR3 DNA: TGTGCCAGCAGTTTGACAGGCCCGCTCCGGCCCCAGCATTTT
D gene: NA; V gene: TRBV29-1; J gene: TRBJ1-2; clone size: NA; CDR3 protein: CSVGGSGGYTF; CDR3 DNA: TGCAGCGTGGGTGGGAGCGGTGGCTACACCTTC
D gene: NA; V gene: TRBV9; J gene: TRBJ1-5; clone size: NA; CDR3 protein: CASARFGGDNQPQHF; CDR3 DNA: TGTGCCAGCGCGCGTTTTGGAGGGGACAATCAGCCCCAGCATTTT
D gene: NA; V gene: TRBV4-2; J gene: TRBJ1-1; clone size: NA; CDR3 protein: CASSPKGEGRTEAFF; CDR3 DNA: TGTGCCAGCAGCCCCAAGGGGGAGGGGAGGACTGAAGCTTTCTTT
D gene: TRBD1; V gene: TRBV27; J gene: TRBJ2-1; clone size: NA; CDR3 protein: CASSLRQGEQFF; CDR3 DNA: TGTGCCAGCAGCCTCAGACAGGGTGAGCAGTTCTTC
D gene: NA; V gene: TRBV7-9; J gene: TRBJ1-1; clone size: NA; CDR3 protein: CAGGGTEAFF; CDR3 DNA: TGTGCCGGCGGAGGGACTGAAGCTTTCTTT
D gene: NA; V gene: TRBV2; J gene: TRBJ1-5; clone size: NA; CDR3 protein: CASSGRDFNQPQHF; CDR3 DNA: TGTGCCAGCAGTGGGCGGGACTTCAATCAGCCCCAGCATTTT
D gene: TRBD2; V gene: TRBV27; J gene: TRBJ2-3; clone size: NA; CDR3 protein: CASSPKSAGGTDTQYF; CDR3 DNA: TGTGCCAGCAGTCCTAAGTCCGCGGGAGGCACAGATACGCAGTATTTT